The rows below give T cell receptor beta chains drawn from one sample of a study of T cell repertoires in cytomegalovirus infection. TCRdb reprocessed the reads via MiXCR and lists one record per CDR3 protein. In the table there are fewer than 200,000 distinct CDR3 sequences, roughly a fifth of which are singletons. The specimen sequenced was PBMCs. The receptors here all came from a human donor in good health (CMV status not recorded). Some clones in this sample may be carry-over from other donors' samples. Each CDR3 is given with its conserved first and last residue. D genes are given only for firm matches. Clone size is given for some rows only: seen once, a few or many times, or a class if the clone is expanded.

abundance | j_gene | len | v_gene | d_gene | CDR3aa | CDR3nt
many | TRBJ2-2 | 13 | TRBV12-3/TRBV12-4 | NA | CATRPNGVAELFF | TGTGCCACTAGACCCAACGGCGTCGCGGAGCTGTTTTTT
NA | TRBJ1-2 | 13 | TRBV5-6 | NA | CASSLAGPKYYTF | TGTGCCAGCAGCTTGGCCGGGCCGAAATACTACACCTTC
few | TRBJ1-1 | 11 | TRBV10-3 | NA | CAISENTEAFF | TGTGCCATCAGCGAAAACACTGAAGCTTTCTTT
few | TRBJ2-1 | 13 | TRBV9 | TRBD2 | CASSVVTSGEQFF | TGTGCCAGCAGCGTAGTTACTAGCGGTGAGCAGTTCTTC
few | TRBJ1-2 | 17 | TRBV2 | NA | CASSDRAAGVPNYGYTF | TGTGCCAGCAGTGACCGGGCAGCCGGAGTACCAAACTATGGCTACACCTTC
NA | TRBJ2-1 | 17 | TRBV14 | NA | CASSQGRSGLSYNEQFF | TGTGCCAGCAGCCAAGGCAGATCGGGGTTATCCTACAATGAGCAGTTCTTC
NA | TRBJ1-5 | 14 | TRBV20-1 | NA | CSAWLSGSNQPQHF | TGCAGTGCTTGGTTGTCCGGGTCGAATCAGCCCCAGCATTTT
NA | TRBJ2-3 | 13 | TRBV12-3/TRBV12-4 | NA | CASSLGTPQVQYF | TGTGCCAGCAGCCTTGGGACACCCCAGGTGCAGTATTTT
few | TRBJ2-2 | 14 | TRBV9 | TRBD1 | CASSGTGGSGELFF | TGTGCCAGCAGCGGGACAGGGGGCTCCGGGGAGCTGTTTTTT
NA | TRBJ2-7 | 15 | TRBV28 | NA | CASSSPGVPSHEQYF | TGTGCCAGCAGCTCCCCAGGGGTTCCGAGTCACGAGCAGTACTTC
NA | TRBJ1-1 | 13 | TRBV6-6 | TRBD1 | CASSYPGGGEAFF | TGTGCCAGCAGTTACCCAGGGGGCGGTGAAGCTTTCTTT
NA | TRBJ2-6 | 15 | TRBV3-1 | NA | CASSQETGRANVLTF | TGTGCCAGCAGCCAAGAGACAGGTCGGGCCAACGTCCTGACTTTC
many | TRBJ1-3 | 16 | TRBV7-2 | NA | CASSLVMSPTGNTIYF | TGTGCCAGCAGCTTAGTCATGTCCCCAACTGGAAACACCATATATTTT
many | TRBJ2-1 | 15 | TRBV7-9 | NA | CASSKGRSSYNEQFF | TGTGCCAGCAGCAAGGGCCGAAGCTCCTACAATGAGCAGTTCTTC
many | TRBJ2-1 | 16 | TRBV6-1 | NA | CASSDWQGSRYNEQFF | TGTGCCAGCAGTGATTGGCAGGGAAGTAGATACAATGAGCAGTTCTTC
many | TRBJ1-2 | 15 | TRBV5-5 | NA | CASSLDLGTGYGYTF | TGTGCCAGCAGCTTGGACTTGGGGACCGGGTATGGCTACACCTTC
NA | TRBJ2-5 | 13 | TRBV30 | NA | CAWTSGLSEAQYF | TGTGCCTGGACGTCTGGCTTATCGGAGGCCCAGTACTTC
once | TRBJ1-5 | 13 | TRBV20-1 | NA | CSARSGLGQPQHF | TGCAGTGCTAGGTCCGGTCTTGGTCAGCCCCAGCATTTT
NA | TRBJ2-5 | 14 | TRBV7-2 | TRBD1 | CASSRRQGWETQYF | TGTGCCAGCAGCCGCAGACAGGGGTGGGAGACCCAGTACTTC
few | TRBJ2-3 | 15 | TRBV20-1 | TRBD1 | CSAPTTGVRSDTQYF | TGCAGTGCGCCTACGACAGGGGTTCGGTCAGATACGCAGTATTTT
NA | TRBJ2-1 | 16 | TRBV5-1 | NA | CASSPSRSGPDNEQFF | TGCGCCAGCAGCCCATCGAGGTCTGGACCGGACAATGAGCAGTTCTTC
NA | TRBJ1-1 | 14 | TRBV6-5 | NA | CASNPGPMNTEAFF | TGTGCCAGCAACCCGGGACCGATGAACACTGAAGCTTTCTTT
few | TRBJ2-1 | 17 | TRBV14 | TRBD2 | CASSQPGTSGSVGEQFF | TGTGCCAGCAGCCAACCCGGGACTAGCGGGAGTGTCGGTGAGCAGTTCTTC